This TCR beta chain came from a study of molecular identifiers for immune sequencing clone quantification listed by TCRdb under 2018. For the wider study: For a replicate experiment, the RNA from either approximately 20,000 or 100,000 naive CD8 T cells was divided into five aliquots, and four of those aliquots went on to sequencing. This methods study used CD8 T cells to benchmark TCR RNA copy counting and molecular-identifier clustering-based TCR repertoire sequencing (MIDCIRS). Broad study findings and their caveats: Spiked-in Jurkat TCR RNA equivalent to a single cell was reported to be detectable even among fewer than 1.2 million naive CD8 T cells. The sizes of highly expanded clones could end up underestimated when identical TCR molecules share a barcode. Modeling gave about 3.3 recovered TCR RNA copies per cell versus around 10 by digital PCR, implying around 33% capture efficiency. The naive libraries included spiked-in Jurkat TCR RNA (under eleven copies' worth), and this Jurkat TCR RNA is not part of the donor repertoire. In CMV-specific effector cells, over 99% of molecules were held by clones above 20 RNA copies, whereas under 1% of molecules were held by such clones in naive cells. Without barcode sub-clustering, chimeric consensus sequences inflated TCR diversity; chimeras reached as high as 47%.

Libraries of naive CD8 T cells were generated from roughly 21,000 to 960,000 sorted cells, with 10%, 30% or 50% of the purified RNA used. On a BD FACSAria II, naive CD8 T cells were FACS-sorted as CD8+CD4-CCR7+CD45RA+ and collected into RLT Plus buffer. To test detection sensitivity, Jurkat RNA equivalent to roughly nine TCR copies was spiked into samples of about 18,000-1,000,000 naive CD8 T cells. CD8 T cells were enriched using RosetteSep CD8+ T Cell Enrichment Cocktail and Ficoll-Paque, and the enriched cells then underwent ACK red cell lysis. Details on this clonotype: Its specific antigen is unknown. No much larger clone is present one base from it, and per-base qualities are unavailable.

The library was built by means of PCR. Sequencing took place on an Illumina HiSeq 4000. Bulk TCR libraries were prepared as previously described, using TCR primers listed in Table S5. The Qiagen AllPrep DNA/RNA kit was used to purify total RNA. Before analysis, reads from multiple sequencing runs of one library were combined. As for the authors' bioinformatics: Reads were retained only if their TCR constant sequence matched exactly, and those retained reads were trimmed to 150 nt and grouped according to their 12-nt molecular barcodes. Reads in each barcode group were sub-clustered using a 15% Levenshtein threshold, and a quality-weighted consensus sequence was built for each RNA molecule. Non-functional sequences were filtered out, along with any lower-count sequence sitting one edit away from another sequence. Barcode sub-clusters with fewer than 20% of the maximum read count were removed, based on fitting two negative binomial distributions. The raw public reads went through TCRdb reprocessing: fastp at Q25, MiXCR clone calling, in-frame beta chains kept. Rows with a matching CDR3 protein are joined into one entry that keeps the most common DNA and genes. The V and J calls reflect TCRdb's pipeline rather than the authors' work. The sample table shows 250,000 to 400,000 distinct CDR3 sequences, and about 21% are seen once. Over 0.7% of the sample belongs to the ten largest clones.

Taken from cysteine to phenylalanine, the CDR3 has 16 residues. Solely the CDR3 DNA is kept, with 48 bases framed from the first base. Trimming takes 6 bases from V and 7 bases from J, and the germline ends sit 24 bases apart. Via the germline V gene, CDR1 is MDHEN and CDR2 SYDVKM. This clonotype originated in a human donor in good health. Some libraries in this study had Jurkat cell RNA spiked in. The sequence is built from TRBV28 and TRBJ2-5; the D segment could be TRBD1, given 6 matching bases. The sample comprised naive CD8+ T cells from blood, with Jurkat cell RNA spiked in. Read against the paper, the sample's cell subset or site label means: FACS-sorted CD8+CD4-CCR7+CD45RA+ naive T cells. The nucleotide sequence reads as follows: TGTGCCAGCAGGGAAACAGGGTGGGGCCAAGGCGGGACCCAGTACTTC. The translation is CASRETGWGQGGTQYF. The variable domain in full, with residues beyond the CDR3 obtained from the reference TRBV28 and TRBJ2-5 genes, is DVKVTQSSRYLVKRTGEKVFLECVQDMDHENMFWYRQDPGLGLRLIYFSYDVKMKEKGDIPEGYSVSREKKERFSLILESASTNQTSMYLCASRETGWGQGGTQYFGPGTRLLVL.